What follows describes a single T cell receptor (beta chain). The data were taken from a study of cytomegalovirus exposure and HLA in healthy donors. The CDR3 is made up of 16 amino acids. From germline, CDR1 is MDHEN and CDR2 SYDVKM. Trimming removed 2 bases at V and 2 bases at J, with 16 bases between. Primers included in the PCR were 60 Vbeta and 13 Jbeta primers. Method: immunoSEQ multiplex PCR; TCRdb's copy keeps in-frame clones and lacks some. The repertoire holds about 280,000 clones, with around 90% as singletons. Sequenced input: PBMCs. This TCR came from a woman between 18 and 29 years old in good health and CMV-seronegative. This chain connects TRBV28 to TRBJ2-7; a weak D match, TRBD1 (5 bases). CDR3 bases: TGTGCCAGCAGTTTAAGCGCAGGGCTTGGAACCTACGAGCAGTACTTC. Translation gives CASSLSAGLGTYEQYF. Full variable domain (outside the CDR3, taken from reference TRBV28 and TRBJ2-7): DVKVTQSSRYLVKRTGEKVFLECVQDMDHENMFWYRQDPGLGLRLIYFSYDVKMKEKGDIPEGYSVSREKKERFSLILESASTNQTSMYLCASSLSAGLGTYEQYFGPGTRLTVT.